This TCR beta chain was identified in a study of blood T cell repertoires in COVID-19 (dated by TCRdb to about 2020). For context, the study as a whole: Samples from collaborators originated in the United States, Italy and Spain and spanned both the acute and convalescent phases of COVID-19. The material from the prospective study consisted of cDNA or gDNA derived from T cells, B-cell-depleted T cells, or PBMCs. Samples came from the ongoing ImmuneRACE study (first 160 participants) plus 1,254 subjects from 6 global collaborators. Deeply sampled blood TCRbeta repertoires from subjects exposed to, actively infected with, or recovered from COVID-19 were included in the dataset. The repertoires were made available in a free public database intended to serve as a resource for research on the immune response to SARS-CoV-2. A de-identified subject ID, COVID-19 status, age in years and sex were almost always included in the sample metadata. Where available, HLA class I and class II types were obtained from metadata supplied by the sample provider rather than from assay-based typing. Summary of the overall study and its limitations: The quantity of clinical and demographic metadata differed by source and by participant and was supplied without curation.

One collaborating source in Seattle enrolled patients during active infection and followed them longitudinally through the course of disease. Whole blood was collected in K2EDTA tubes by collaborating institutions according to the institutions' own protocols. For TCRbeta analysis, collaborators shipped samples in one of three forms: frozen whole blood, isolated PBMCs, or DNA extracted from either of those sample types. Deletion took 6 bases off V and 7 bases off J, with a span of 19 bases between the germline ends. The germline V gene sets CDR1 to SGHVS and CDR2 to FNYEAQ. The CDR3 holds 14 amino acids from the cysteine to the phenylalanine. Only CDR3 DNA remains: 42 bases, in frame from the first base. TCRbeta CDR3 regions were amplified from genomic DNA using the immunoSEQ Assay, a bias-controlled multiplex PCR. The paper's processing steps were these. Nucleated cell counts per sample were estimated from amplification of reference gene primers within the assay. Sequence reads were collapsed and filtered to measure the absolute abundance of every unique TCRbeta CDR3 rearrangement. For each sample, productive Simpson clonality was calculated as the square root of Simpson's diversity index over productive rearrangements. TCRdb took this table from immuneACCESS and kept in-frame rearrangements with V and J called. Such tables lack part of the clones; where checked against another copy, unresolved V genes explain under half of the gap, and the rest is unexplained. V, J and clone size are those of that table, while D and trimming were read from the DNA. In this sample the table shows about 260,000 clones, about nine tenths of which occur a single time. Clones ranked in the top ten supply around 11% of the sample.

A remark on this clone: Its antigen target is currently unknown. No base-level quality is on record; no much larger clone is a single base apart.

The receptor comes from a young woman with COVID-19, enrolled during active disease. This chain is built from TRBV7-6 and TRBJ2-7, with a weak D call of TRBD1 (6 bases match). The sample consisted of peripheral blood. The CDR3 region: CASRRTEISWEQYF. The DNA reads as follows: TGTGCCAGCAGACGGACAGAGATCTCCTGGGAGCAGTACTTC.